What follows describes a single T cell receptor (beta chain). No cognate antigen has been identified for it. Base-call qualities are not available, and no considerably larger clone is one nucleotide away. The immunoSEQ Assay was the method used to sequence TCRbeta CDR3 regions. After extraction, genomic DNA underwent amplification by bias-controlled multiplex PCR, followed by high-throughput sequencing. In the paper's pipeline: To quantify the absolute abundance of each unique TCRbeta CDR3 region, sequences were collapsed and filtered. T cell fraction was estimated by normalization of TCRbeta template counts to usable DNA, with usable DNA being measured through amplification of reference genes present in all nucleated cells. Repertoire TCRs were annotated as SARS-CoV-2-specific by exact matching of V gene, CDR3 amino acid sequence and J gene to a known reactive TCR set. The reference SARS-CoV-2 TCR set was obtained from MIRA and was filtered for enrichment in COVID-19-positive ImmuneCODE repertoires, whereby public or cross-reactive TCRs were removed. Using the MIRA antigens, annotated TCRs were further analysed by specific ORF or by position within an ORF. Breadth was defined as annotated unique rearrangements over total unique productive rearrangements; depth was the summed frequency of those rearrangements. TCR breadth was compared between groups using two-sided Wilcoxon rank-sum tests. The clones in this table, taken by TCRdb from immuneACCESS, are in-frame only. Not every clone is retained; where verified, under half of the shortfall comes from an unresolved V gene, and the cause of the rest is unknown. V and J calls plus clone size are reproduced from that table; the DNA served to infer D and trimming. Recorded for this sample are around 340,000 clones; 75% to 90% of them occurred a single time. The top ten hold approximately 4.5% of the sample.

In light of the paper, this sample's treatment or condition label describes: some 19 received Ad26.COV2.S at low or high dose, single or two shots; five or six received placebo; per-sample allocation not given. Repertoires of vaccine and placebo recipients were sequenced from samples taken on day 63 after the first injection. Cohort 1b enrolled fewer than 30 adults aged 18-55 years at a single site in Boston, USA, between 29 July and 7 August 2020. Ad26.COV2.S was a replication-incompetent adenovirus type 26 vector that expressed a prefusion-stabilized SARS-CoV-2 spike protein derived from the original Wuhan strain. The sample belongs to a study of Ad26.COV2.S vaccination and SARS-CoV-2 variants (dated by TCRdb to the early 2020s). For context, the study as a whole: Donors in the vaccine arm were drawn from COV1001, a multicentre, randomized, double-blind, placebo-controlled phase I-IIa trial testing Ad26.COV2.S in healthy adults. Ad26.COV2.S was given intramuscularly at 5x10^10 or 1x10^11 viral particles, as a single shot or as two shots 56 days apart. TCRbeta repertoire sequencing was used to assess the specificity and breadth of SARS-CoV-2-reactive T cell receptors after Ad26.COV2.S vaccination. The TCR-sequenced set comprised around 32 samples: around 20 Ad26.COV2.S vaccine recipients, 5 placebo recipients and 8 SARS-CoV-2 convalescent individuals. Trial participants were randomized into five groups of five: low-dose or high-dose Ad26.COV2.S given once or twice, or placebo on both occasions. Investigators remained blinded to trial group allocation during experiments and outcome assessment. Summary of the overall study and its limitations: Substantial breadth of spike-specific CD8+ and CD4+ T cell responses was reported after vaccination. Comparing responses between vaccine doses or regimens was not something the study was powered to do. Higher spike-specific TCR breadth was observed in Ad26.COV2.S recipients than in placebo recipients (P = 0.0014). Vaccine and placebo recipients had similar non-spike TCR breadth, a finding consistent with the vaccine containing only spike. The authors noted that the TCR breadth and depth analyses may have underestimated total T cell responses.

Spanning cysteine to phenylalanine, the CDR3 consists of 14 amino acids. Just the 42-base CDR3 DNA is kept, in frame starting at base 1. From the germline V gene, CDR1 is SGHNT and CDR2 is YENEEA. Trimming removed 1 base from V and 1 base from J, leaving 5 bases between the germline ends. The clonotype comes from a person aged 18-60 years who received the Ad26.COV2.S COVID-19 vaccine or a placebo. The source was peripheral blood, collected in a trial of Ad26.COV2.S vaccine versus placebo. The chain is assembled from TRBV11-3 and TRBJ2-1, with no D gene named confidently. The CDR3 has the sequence CASSLGGSYNEQFF. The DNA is TGTGCCAGCAGCTTAGGGGGTTCCTACAATGAGCAGTTCTTC.